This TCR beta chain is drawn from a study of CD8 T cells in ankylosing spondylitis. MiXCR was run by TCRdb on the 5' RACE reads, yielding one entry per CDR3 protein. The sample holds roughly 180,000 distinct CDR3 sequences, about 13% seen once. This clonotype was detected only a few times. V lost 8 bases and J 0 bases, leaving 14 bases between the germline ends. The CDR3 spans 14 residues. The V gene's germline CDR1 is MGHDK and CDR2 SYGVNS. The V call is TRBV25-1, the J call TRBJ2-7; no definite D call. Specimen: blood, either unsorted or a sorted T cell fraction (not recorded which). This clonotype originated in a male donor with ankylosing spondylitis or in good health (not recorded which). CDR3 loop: CASASDSSSYEQYF. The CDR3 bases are TGTGCCAGCGCTTCAGACTCTAGCTCCTACGAGCAGTACTTC.